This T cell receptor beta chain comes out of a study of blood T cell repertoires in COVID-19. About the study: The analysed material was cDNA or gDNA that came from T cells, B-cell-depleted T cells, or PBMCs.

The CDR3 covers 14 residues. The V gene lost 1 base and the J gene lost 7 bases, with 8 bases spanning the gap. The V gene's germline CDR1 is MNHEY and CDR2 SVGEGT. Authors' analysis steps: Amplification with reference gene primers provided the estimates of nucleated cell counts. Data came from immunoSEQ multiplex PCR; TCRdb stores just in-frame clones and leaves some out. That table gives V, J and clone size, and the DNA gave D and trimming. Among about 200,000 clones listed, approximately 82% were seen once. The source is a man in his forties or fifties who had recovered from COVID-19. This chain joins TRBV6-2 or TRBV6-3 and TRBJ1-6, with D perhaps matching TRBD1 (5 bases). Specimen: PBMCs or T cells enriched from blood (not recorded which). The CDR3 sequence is CASSYWQGNSPLHF. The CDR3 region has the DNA TGTGCCAGCAGTTACTGGCAGGGAAATTCACCCCTCCACTTT.